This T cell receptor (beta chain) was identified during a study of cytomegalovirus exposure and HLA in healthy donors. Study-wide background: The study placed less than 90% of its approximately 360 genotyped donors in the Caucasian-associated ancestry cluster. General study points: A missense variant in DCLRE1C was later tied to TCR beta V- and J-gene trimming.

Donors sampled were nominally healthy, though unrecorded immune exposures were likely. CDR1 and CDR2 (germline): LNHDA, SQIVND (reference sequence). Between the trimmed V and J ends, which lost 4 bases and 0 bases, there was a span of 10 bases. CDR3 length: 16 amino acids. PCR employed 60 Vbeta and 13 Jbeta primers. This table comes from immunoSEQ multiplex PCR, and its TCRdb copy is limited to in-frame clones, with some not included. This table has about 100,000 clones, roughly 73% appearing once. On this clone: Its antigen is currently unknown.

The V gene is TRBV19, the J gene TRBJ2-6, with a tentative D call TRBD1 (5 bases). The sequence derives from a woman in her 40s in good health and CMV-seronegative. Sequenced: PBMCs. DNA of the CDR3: TGTGCCAGTAGTACCAGGGCGACCTCTGGGGCCAACGTCCTGACTTTC. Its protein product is CASSTRATSGANVLTF.